This TCR beta chain comes out of a study of blood T cells in healthy people across ages. At the level of the study: For every two T cells, template switching captured about one barcoded beta molecule.

For the second PCR, which ran for roughly 6 to 11 cycles, a sample-barcoded 5' primer and a J-beta primer mix were used. TCRdb reprocessed the 5' RACE reads via MiXCR and lists one record per CDR3 protein. The sample lists around 900,000 distinct CDR3 sequences; roughly 47% were seen once. A word on this clonotype: Its antigen remains unknown.

Study findings and constraints: Donors of long life had a larger count of naive CD4+ cells and greater diversity than aged donors. PBMC samples, being unsorted, prevented any conclusive comparison of naive and antigen-experienced cells.

Trimming shortened V by 5 bases and J by 2 bases, and 9 bases separated the two germline ends. Looked up from germline, CDR1 is SQVTM and CDR2 is ANQGSEA. CDR3 size: 13 residues. The chain uses TRBV29-1 and TRBJ2-2; D is perhaps TRBD1 (5 bases). Material for sequencing was blood. The sequence was collected from a woman aged 55-70 years in good health. DNA of the CDR3: TGCAGCGTTAGGGGATATAACACCGGGGAGCTGTTTTTT. Amino acid sequence: CSVRGYNTGELFF.